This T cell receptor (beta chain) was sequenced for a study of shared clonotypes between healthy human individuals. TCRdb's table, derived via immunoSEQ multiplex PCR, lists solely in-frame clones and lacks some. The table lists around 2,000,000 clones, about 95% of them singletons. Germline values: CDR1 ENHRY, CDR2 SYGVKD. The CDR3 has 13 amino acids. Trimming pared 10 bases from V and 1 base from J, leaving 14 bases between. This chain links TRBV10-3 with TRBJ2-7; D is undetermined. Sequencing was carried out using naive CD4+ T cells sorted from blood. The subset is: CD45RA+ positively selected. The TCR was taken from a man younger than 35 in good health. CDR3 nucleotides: TGTGCCAGCCTACATTCGGCGTCCTACGAGCAGTACTTC. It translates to CASLHSASYEQYF.